The following is a T cell receptor (beta chain) sequence with its context. Time point given: newly diagnosed GD, antithyroid drugs for less than 3 months. After RNA was extracted from PBMCs, the TCR library was made from it. In Xi'an, China, an endocrinology department was the source of patients. CDR3-region Arm-PCR and iRepertoire HTBI primers produced the TCR beta libraries. Original data processing: Looking across samples, the authors found about 62 TRBV and 14 TRBJ segments. One entry per CDR3 protein results from TCRdb running MiXCR on the multiplex PCR reads. These V and J calls derive from TCRdb rather than the authors' analysis. The sample includes over 200,000 distinct CDR3 sequences, 18% of them seen just once. The sample is drawn from a study of regulatory T cells in long-lasting Graves disease. Study background: Graves' patients with a new diagnosis had received antithyroid drugs under 3 months.

The CDR3 runs 13 residues. V was cut by 1 base and J by 5 bases, with 7 bases left in between. Germline CDR1 is SGHRS and CDR2 is YFSETQ. The same specimen was also included in a second study, on T cells in Graves' hyperthyroidism and ophthalmopathy. That work contributes: A set of HTBI primers served as the primers for a first-round RT-PCR of the TCR CDR3.

The sequencing used peripheral blood mononuclear cells (PBMCs), collected at new diagnosis, from a patient treated with antithyroid drugs. The rearrangement links TRBV5-1 to TRBJ2-1; D unresolved. The sequence was collected from a woman aged 25 to 39 with Graves disease. CDR3 amino acids: CASSLLRDNEQFF. In DNA form, the CDR3 reads TGCGCCAGCAGCTTGCTCCGGGACAATGAGCAGTTCTTC.